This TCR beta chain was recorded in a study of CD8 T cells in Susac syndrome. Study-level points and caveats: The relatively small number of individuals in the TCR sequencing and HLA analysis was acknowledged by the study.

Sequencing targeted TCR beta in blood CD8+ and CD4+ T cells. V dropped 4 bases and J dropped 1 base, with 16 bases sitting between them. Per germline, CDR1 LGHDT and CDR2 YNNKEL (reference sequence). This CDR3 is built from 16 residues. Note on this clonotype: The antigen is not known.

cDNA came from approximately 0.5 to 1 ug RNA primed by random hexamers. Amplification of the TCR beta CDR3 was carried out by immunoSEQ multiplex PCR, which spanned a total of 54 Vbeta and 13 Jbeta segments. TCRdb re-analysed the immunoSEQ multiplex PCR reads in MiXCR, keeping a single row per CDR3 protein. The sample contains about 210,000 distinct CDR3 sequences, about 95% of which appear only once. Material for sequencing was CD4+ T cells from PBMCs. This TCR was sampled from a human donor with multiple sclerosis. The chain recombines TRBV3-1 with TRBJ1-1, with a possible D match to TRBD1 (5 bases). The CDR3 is CASSLTRTMSNTEAFF. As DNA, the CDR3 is TGTGCCAGCAGCCTCACCCGGACAATGTCGAACACTGAAGCTTTCTTT.